This T cell receptor (beta chain) was retrieved from a study of T cells in Graves' hyperthyroidism and ophthalmopathy. Germline V CDR1 and CDR2: SEHNR, FQNEAQ (reference sequence). V gave up 6 bases and J gave up 4 bases; unmatched junction bases: 15. The CDR3 covers 19 residues. RNA transcripts were the template for amplifying TCR beta CDR3 regions. A first-round RT-PCR of the TCR CDR3 used the HTBI primer set. MiXCR, applied by TCRdb to the multiplex PCR reads, yields one record per CDR3 protein. This sample has roughly 290,000 distinct CDR3 sequences, with about an eighth found just once. The chain carries TRBV7-9 and TRBJ2-3; TRBD2 agrees at 14 bases. The clonotype was recovered from a woman in her twenties or thirties with Graves' hyperthyroidism that later progressed to Graves' ophthalmopathy. The sequenced sample was blood. The CDR3 reads CASSYTPGTSGRGADTQYF. CDR3 bases: TGTGCCAGCAGTTACACCCCCGGGACTAGCGGGAGAGGGGCAGATACGCAGTATTTT.